The 15 T cell receptor beta chains below all came from one sample that was sequenced in a study of regulatory T cells in long-lasting Graves disease. As to time point: newly diagnosed GD, antithyroid drugs for less than 3 months. After RNA was extracted from PBMCs, the TCR library was made from it. Construction of the TCR beta libraries employed iRepertoire HTBI primers in conjunction with Arm-PCR of CDR3 regions. A single record per CDR3 protein comes from TCRdb applying MiXCR to the multiplex PCR reads. Of some 350,000 distinct CDR3 sequences listed, roughly 15% are singletons. These records were also assigned to another study, of T cells in Graves' hyperthyroidism and ophthalmopathy.

Specimen: peripheral blood mononuclear cells (PBMCs), collected at new diagnosis, from a patient treated with antithyroid drugs. The receptors originated from a woman aged 18 to 35 with Graves disease.

The V and J genes are TRBV20-1 and TRBJ1-1; no firm D call. The CDR3 is made up of 16 amino acids. Between the trimmed V and J ends, which lost 1 base and 3 bases, there was a span of 18 bases. Germline CDR1 is DFQATT and CDR2 is SNEGSKA (reference sequence). This CDR3 reads CSARVASGQVDTEAFF. CDR3 nucleotides: TGCAGTGCTAGAGTTGCTAGCGGGCAGGTAGACACTGAAGCTTTCTTT.

This clonotype showed up many times. The gene calls are TRBV10-3 and TRBJ1-1; 7 bases align to TRBD1. V gave up 4 bases and J gave up 3 bases; unmatched junction bases: 5. The CDR3 is 14 amino acids. CDR1 is ENHRY, CDR2 SYGVKD, per germline. The CDR3 sequence is CAISVAGGDTEAFF. The CDR3 bases are TGTGCCATCAGTGTAGCAGGGGGTGACACTGAAGCTTTCTTT.

J is TRBJ2-2 and V is TRBV5-4, with a weak D call TRBD2 (5 bases). The CDR3 spans 14 residues. V was pared by 4 bases and J by 4 bases, with 11 bases between. Germline CDR1 SGHNT, CDR2 YYREEE (reference sequence). CDR3 in DNA: TGTGCCAGCAGCCCACCTGCGGGCACCGGGGAGCTGTTTTTT. This sequence encodes CASSPPAGTGELFF.

This clonotype was seen repeatedly, ten times or more. J is TRBJ2-1 and V is TRBV4-2; 7 bases agree with TRBD1. The CDR3 sequence is 15 residues long. CDR1 is LGHNA and CDR2 is YNFKEQ in the germline V gene. V lost 0 bases to trimming and J lost 10 bases; unmatched junction nucleotides: 9. The CDR3: CASSQDLGTASEQFF. The CDR3 DNA reads as TGTGCCAGCAGCCAAGATCTGGGGACAGCTTCCGAGCAGTTCTTC.

There are many counts of this clonotype. The chain couples TRBV18 to TRBJ1-1; D remains unclear. CDR3 length: 14 residues. The V end was cut by 3 bases, the J end by 0 bases, with 8 bases between. The germline CDR1 and CDR2 sequences are KGHSH and LQKENI. The CDR3 spells CASSPSPLNTEAFF. DNA for the CDR3: TGTGCCAGCTCACCTAGCCCACTGAACACTGAAGCTTTCTTT.

This clonotype was recorded at least ten times. The chain joins TRBV12-3 or TRBV12-4 to TRBJ2-5; D is unresolved. The CDR3 sequence is 11 residues long. Trimming removed 6 bases from V and 5 bases from J, with 7 bases in between. The CDR3 coding sequence is TGTGCCAGCAGAATCGGTGAGACCCAGTACTTC. Its protein is CASRIGETQYF.

The chain uses TRBV9 and TRBJ1-4; the match to TRBD1 covers 10 bases. Trimming took 0 bases from V and 8 from J; bases not matched to a gene: 1. Germline CDR1 is SGDLS and CDR2 is YYNGEE. This CDR3 is built from 14 residues. The CDR3 coding sequence is TGTGCCAGCAGCGTAGGGGGACAGGGGGAAAAACTGTTTTTT. Translating gives CASSVGGQGEKLFF.

The rearrangement links TRBV29-1 to TRBJ2-7; either TRBD1 or TRBD2 may supply D (6 bases each). CDR3 length: 19 residues. Per the germline V gene, CDR1 is SQVTM and CDR2 is ANQGSEA. The V end lost 7 bases, the J end lost 0 bases, and 31 bases lay between the germline ends. This chain's CDR3 is CSARSARGGGPASSYEQYF. For the CDR3, the DNA is TGCAGCGCAAGATCCGCCCGTGGAGGGGGGCCGGCGAGCTCCTACGAGCAGTACTTC.

This clonotype has a handful of counts. The gene calls are TRBV6-1 and TRBJ1-2; D unclear. Deletions cut 2 bases from V and 4 bases from J, with 5 bases between. The length of the CDR3 is 12 residues. Germline CDR1 and CDR2: MNHNS and SASEGT. CDR3 sequence: CASSELIYGYTF. In nucleotides, the CDR3 is TGTGCCAGCAGTGAATTAATCTATGGCTACACCTTC.

This clonotype has a handful of counts. The V call is TRBV10-2, the J call TRBJ1-1; D is perhaps TRBD1 (6 bases). Germline CDR1 reads WSHSY; CDR2 reads SAAADI. V was trimmed by 7 bases and J by 4 bases, leaving 16 bases between them. CDR3 length: 14 amino acids. The CDR3 reads CASTEGVPGTEAFF. DNA for the CDR3: TGCGCCAGCACCGAGGGGGTTCCAGGCACTGAAGCTTTCTTT.

This clonotype was picked up many times. V is TRBV7-3 and J is TRBJ1-2; weak D call: TRBD1 (6 bases). This CDR3 is built from 14 residues. V lost 6 bases to trimming and J lost 3 bases, with 14 bases between them. The V gene's germline CDR1 is SGHTA and CDR2 FQGTGA. The CDR3 DNA follows: TGTGCCAGCAGACGCAATAACAGGGACTATGGCTACACCTTC. Translating it yields CASRRNNRDYGYTF. Full variable domain (missing parts from reference TRBV7-3 and TRBJ1-2): GAGVSQTPSNKVTEKGKYVELRCDPISGHTALYWYRQSLGQGPEFLIYFQGTGAADDSGLPNDRFFAVRPEGSVSTLKIQRTERGDSAVYLCASRRNNRDYGYTFGSGTRLTVV.

This clonotype was picked up a small number of times. The chain couples TRBV4-1 to TRBJ1-1; 8 bases match TRBD1. V shed 4 bases, J shed 4 bases, and the junction held 5 bases outside the gene matches. The CDR3 has 14 residues. Germline V gives CDR1 MGHRA, CDR2 YSYEKL. This CDR3 reads CASSLTGVRTEAFF. CDR3 in DNA: TGCGCCAGCAGCCTGACAGGGGTACGCACTGAAGCTTTCTTT.

This chain uses TRBV5-1 with TRBJ1-2; a weak D match, TRBD1 (5 bases). Germline loops: CDR1 SGHRS, CDR2 YFSETQ. This CDR3 is 13 amino acids long. V was clipped by 5 bases and J by 4 bases, with 12 bases between them. CDR3 DNA: TGCGCCAGCAGGGGCGAGGGGCCCTATGGCTACACCTTC. It codes for CASRGEGPYGYTF.

This clonotype appeared many times. The rearrangement uses TRBV28 and TRBJ2-3; 10 positions match TRBD2. The CDR3 is 14 amino acids. V shed 8 bases, J shed 6 bases, and the junction held 8 bases outside the gene matches. From germline, CDR1 is MDHEN and CDR2 SYDVKM. This CDR3 is CASAPSGGADTQYF. Written as DNA, the CDR3 is TGTGCCAGCGCCCCCAGCGGGGGGGCCGATACGCAGTATTTT.

The CDR3 is CASSVGGQLSGNTIYF. The CDR3 nucleotides read TGTGCCAGCAGCGTGGGAGGACAGCTCTCTGGAAACACCATATATTTT. The chain recombines TRBV7-2 with TRBJ1-3, with D possibly matching TRBD1 (6 bases). V gave up 5 bases and J gave up 0 bases, with 14 bases separating them. The CDR3 is 16 residues long. Germline CDR1 SGHTA, CDR2 FQGNSA.